The 29 T cell receptor beta chains below all came from one sample that was sequenced in a study of identical twins. TCRdb reprocessed the 5' RACE reads via MiXCR and lists one record per CDR3 protein. The sample includes some 1,600,000 distinct CDR3 sequences, around 29% seen only once; the top ten take 0.25% to 0.3%. Sequencing was performed on cord blood. Every receptor here comes from a newborn girl in good health.

This clonotype was observed a handful of times. The rearrangement links TRBV20-1 to TRBJ1-2, with 7 nucleotides matching TRBD1. Losses at the gene ends were 4 bases for V and 6 bases for J; bases not matched to a gene: 11. This CDR3 has 14 residues. Germline CDR1 and CDR2: DFQATT and SNEGSKA (reference sequence). The CDR3, as DNA: TGCAGTGCTACGGACAGGACCGGGGGGAATGGCTACACCTTC. It yields the protein CSATDRTGGNGYTF.

This chain connects TRBV3-1 to TRBJ2-7; 8 nucleotides agree with TRBD1. There are 14 residues in the CDR3. Germline CDR1 and CDR2: LGHDT and YNNKEL (reference sequence). With V trimmed by 2 bases and J by 3 bases, 3 bases remained unmatched. The CDR3 here is CASSQRGTGYEQYF. DNA for the CDR3: TGTGCCAGCAGCCAAAGGGGGACAGGCTACGAGCAGTACTTC.

V usage is TRBV5-1 and J usage is TRBJ2-5; D unresolved. V was trimmed by 4 bases and J by 7 bases, leaving 14 bases between them. CDR1 and CDR2 from the germline V gene are SGHRS and YFSETQ. The CDR3 loop spans 13 amino acids. The CDR3 region is CASSDKQTGTQYF. As DNA, the CDR3 is TGCGCCAGCAGCGACAAACAAACGGGGACCCAGTACTTC.

This rearrangement joins TRBV7-9 to TRBJ2-5; possible D gene TRBD2, 6 bases. CDR3 size: 16 residues. Germline V CDR1 and CDR2: SEHNR, FQNEAQ (reference sequence). V lost 1 base and J lost 2, with 14 bases in between. The CDR3 loop reads CASSLGHGLLQETQYF. In DNA form, the CDR3 reads TGTGCCAGCAGCTTAGGGCACGGACTACTGCAAGAGACCCAGTACTTC.

The V call is TRBV5-6, the J call TRBJ1-6; 9 bases match TRBD1. Germline V gene lookup returns CDR1 SGHDT and CDR2 YYEEEE. V shed 2 bases and J 7 bases; nucleotides not matched to a gene: 4. The CDR3 has 15 residues. The CDR3, as DNA: TGTGCCAGCAGCTTTCCCGACAGGGGGAATTCACCCCTCCACTTT. The encoded protein is CASSFPDRGNSPLHF.

This clonotype was recorded a few times. This rearrangement joins TRBV9 to TRBJ1-2; 9 positions match TRBD1. This CDR3 region has 14 residues. V lost 2 bases to trimming and J lost 6 bases; unmatched junction nucleotides: 5. Germline CDR1 reads SGDLS; CDR2 reads YYNGEE. The CDR3 bases are TGTGCCAGCAGCGTCGGGGGACAGGGACATGGCTACACCTTC. It is translated as CASSVGGQGHGYTF.

The gene calls are TRBV7-9 and TRBJ1-2, with D maybe TRBD1 (5 bases). CDR1 is SEHNR and CDR2 is FQNEAQ in the germline V gene (reference sequence). This CDR3 spans 14 amino acids. Trimming took 2 bases from V and 6 from J, leaving 13 bases between them. The CDR3 loop reads CASSLPSDRDGYTF. Here the CDR3 DNA reads TGTGCCAGCAGCTTACCCTCCGACAGAGATGGCTACACCTTC.

This clonotype appeared a few times. The V and J genes are TRBV29-1 and TRBJ2-7; the match to TRBD1 covers 8 bases. Germline loops: CDR1 SQVTM, CDR2 ANQGSEA. There are 12 residues in the CDR3. V lost 4 bases to trimming and J lost 3 bases; unmatched junction nucleotides: 2. CDR3: CSVADRDYEQYF. CDR3 coding DNA: TGCAGCGTTGCGGACAGGGACTACGAGCAGTACTTC.

This clonotype was counted only a few times. This may be a read error, as it is one base from a much larger clone. The V gene is TRBV20-1, the J gene TRBJ2-5, with D unclear. In germline, CDR1 is DFQATT, CDR2 SNEGSKA (reference sequence). The germline V and J ends were trimmed by 2 bases and 6 bases, with 1 base remaining between them. This CDR3 region has 9 residues. CDR3 in DNA: TGCAGTGCTAGACAGACCCAGTACTTC. It encodes CSARQTQYF.

This clonotype was counted between two and nine times. The V call is TRBV21-1, the J call TRBJ1-6; no DNA check was done on the table's D call, TRBD1. TRBV21-1 is assigned pseudogene status. The length of the CDR3 is 14 residues. The CDR3 DNA reads as TGTGCCAGCAGCAAGGCAGGGGATAATTCACCCCTCCACTTT. This encodes CASSKAGDNSPLHF.

This clonotype was seen just once. An end of the junction differs from the germline gene, which may be a read error. The V and J genes are TRBV6-1 and TRBJ1-2, with D unresolved. CDR3 size: 11 residues. Germline CDR1 reads MNHNS; CDR2 reads SASEGT. The CDR3 loop is CSSGVFYGYTF. In DNA form, the CDR3 reads TGTTCCAGCGGGGTTTTTTATGGCTACACCTTC.

The rearrangement joins TRBV27 to TRBJ2-1; D call uncertain. The J call is uncertain, as TRBJ2-7 better fits the DNA end. From germline, CDR1 is MNHEY and CDR2 SMNVEV (reference sequence). The CDR3 spans 13 residues. CDR3 bases: TGTGCCAGCAGTTTTTCCAAATACAATGAGCAGTACTTC. It yields the protein CASSFSKYNEQYF.

This clonotype was counted a few times. The CDR3 spells CATYTGAHYGYTF. The DNA of the CDR3 is TGTGCCACCTATACAGGGGCTCACTATGGCTACACCTTC. The J gene is TRBJ1-2, the V gene TRBV7-2; TRBD1 matches 7 bases. Germline CDR1 SGHTA, CDR2 FQGNSA. After removal of 10 bases from V and 3 bases from J, the junction contained 8 bases not matched to a gene. The CDR3 consists of 13 residues.

On this clonotype itself: A junction boundary mismatches the germline segment, possibly from a read error. The V gene is TRBV7-9, the J gene TRBJ1-6; D may be TRBD1 (6 bases). This CDR3 spans 15 amino acids. Germline V lookup: CDR1 SEHNR, CDR2 FQNEAQ (reference sequence). The CDR3 coding sequence is TGTGCCAGCAGCGACAGGATCTCCTATAATTCACCTCTCCACTTT. It yields the protein CASSDRISYNSPLHF.

The chain carries TRBV2 and TRBJ2-3; D is possibly TRBD1 (6 bases). Trimming left V 7 bases short and J 1 base short, with 15 bases between. The CDR3 has 15 residues. Germline V gives CDR1 SNHLY, CDR2 FYNNEI. CDR3 sequence: CASTLGQRGTDTQYF. In nucleotides, the CDR3 is TGTGCCAGCACCCTCGGACAGAGGGGCACAGATACGCAGTATTTT.

The gene calls are TRBV25-1 and TRBJ1-6; 7 bases are shared with TRBD1. This CDR3 is 15 amino acids long. With 2 bases clipped from V and 9 bases from J, the junction kept 7 bases outside the gene matches. Germline CDR1 and CDR2: MGHDK and SYGVNS. The CDR3 loop reads CASSEVGTAGSPLHF. In DNA form, the CDR3 reads TGTGCCAGCAGTGAAGTCGGGACAGCAGGTTCACCCCTCCACTTT.

This clonotype showed up many times. At one end the junction does not follow the germline gene, possibly because of a read error. The chain has TRBV5-1 and TRBJ2-3; 7 nucleotides align to TRBD1. CDR3 length: 14 residues. Germline V gene data show CDR1 as SGHRS and CDR2 as YFSETQ. CDR3 nucleotides: TGTGCCAGCAGCTCTCGACAGGGAACAGATACGCAGTATTTT. Its translation is CASSSRQGTDTQYF.

The genes are TRBV20-1 and TRBJ1-5, with 8 nucleotides matching TRBD1. Germline V gene sequence: CDR1 DFQATT, CDR2 SNEGSKA (reference sequence). This CDR3 contains 15 residues. V gave up 2 bases and J gave up 0 bases; unmatched junction bases: 3. The CDR3 DNA reads as TGCAGTGCTAGACAGGGGGCGTATAGCAATCAGCCCCAGCATTTT. Translated: CSARQGAYSNQPQHF.

The V gene is TRBV29-1, the J gene TRBJ2-2, with 9 bases that match TRBD2. The V gene end was trimmed by 4 bases and the J gene end by 5 bases; junction bases not matched to a gene: 8. Germline CDR1 SQVTM, CDR2 ANQGSEA. There are 15 residues in the CDR3. CDR3 amino acids: CSVVLAGWGTGELFF. CDR3 nucleotide sequence: TGCAGCGTTGTCCTAGCGGGGTGGGGGACCGGGGAGCTGTTTTTT.

This clonotype showed up just a few times. The V call is TRBV18, the J call TRBJ2-1, with TRBD2 matching 14 bases. This CDR3 has 17 residues. Losses at the gene ends were 2 bases for V and 9 bases for J; bases not matched to a gene: 9. Germline CDR1 reads KGHSH; CDR2 reads LQKENI. For the CDR3, the DNA is TGTGCCAGCTCACCAAGGTCTGGACTAGCGGGAGGCTCTGAGCAGTTCTTC. Translating it yields CASSPRSGLAGGSEQFF.

A few counts support this clonotype. The chain carries TRBV6-1 and TRBJ1-5; D call uncertain. The CDR3 runs to 17 residues. Germline V CDR1 and CDR2: MNHNS, SASEGT. V gave up 1 base and J gave up 4 bases, with 17 bases separating them. The CDR3 nucleotides are TGTGCCAGCAGTGAAGTAGTGGTTGTTCTGAGTAATCAGCCCCAGCATTTT. This sequence encodes CASSEVVVVLSNQPQHF.

This chain joins TRBV3-1 and TRBJ1-2, with 8 bases fitting TRBD1. The CDR3 spans 14 residues. Losses at the gene ends were 2 bases for V and 5 bases for J; bases not matched to a gene: 4. Germline V gives CDR1 LGHDT, CDR2 YNNKEL (reference sequence). CDR3 coding DNA: TGTGCCAGCAGCCAACCAGACAGGGGATATGGCTACACCTTC. It encodes CASSQPDRGYGYTF.

The V and J genes are TRBV6-2 or TRBV6-3 and TRBJ2-7; D uncertain. V lost 6 bases, J lost 0 bases, and 6 bases lay in between. The CDR3 spans 12 residues. From germline, CDR1 is MNHEY and CDR2 SVGEGT. In nucleotides, the CDR3 is TGTGCCAGCAGCGGTTACTCCTACGAGCAGTACTTC. Its protein product is CASSGYSYEQYF.

This clonotype was recorded at least ten times. The chain couples TRBV5-1 to TRBJ2-3, with D perhaps matching TRBD2 (5 bases). The V gene's germline CDR1 is SGHRS and CDR2 YFSETQ. The ends were cut back, 4 bases at V and 0 bases at J, with 9 bases in the middle. CDR3 size: 14 residues. The CDR3 DNA follows: TGCGCCAGCAGCATCCGGACTAGCACAGATACGCAGTATTTT. Translation: CASSIRTSTDTQYF.

This clonotype was detected a few times. The chain employs TRBV7-6 and TRBJ2-7, with 9 positions matching TRBD2. There are 15 residues in the CDR3. Germline V gene lookup returns CDR1 SGHVS and CDR2 FNYEAQ. The V and J ends lost 1 base and 3 bases, in that order; junction bases with no gene match: 4. CDR3: CASSLGTSVNYEQYF. The CDR3 bases are TGTGCCAGCAGCTTAGGGACTAGCGTAAACTACGAGCAGTACTTC.

This clonotype turned up a few times. The J gene is TRBJ2-1, the V gene TRBV4-2; D not resolved. There are 12 residues in the CDR3. Germline V lookup: CDR1 LGHNA, CDR2 YNFKEQ. V was cut by 1 base and J by 13 bases, with 11 bases left in between. CDR3 nucleotides: TGTGCCAGCAGCCAAGTCGCTAAGACCCAGTTCTTC. Translation: CASSQVAKTQFF.

This clonotype has more than one count but fewer than ten. This chain joins TRBV7-8 and TRBJ2-2; no reliable D call. This CDR3 region has 12 residues. In germline, CDR1 is SGHVS, CDR2 FQNEAQ. The ends were cut back, 1 base at V and 9 bases at J, with 6 bases in the middle. The CDR3 bases are TGTGCCAGCAGCTTAGTGATGAGGGAGCTGTTTTTT. It encodes CASSLVMRELFF.

CDR3 sequence reads: CASSSTRRGHRYGYTF. In nucleotides, the CDR3 is TGTGCCAGCAGTTCCACTCGCCGCGGGCATCGCTATGGCTACACCTTC. The chain carries TRBV12-3 or TRBV12-4 and TRBJ1-2; D remains unclear. The CDR3 totals 16 residues. V lost 4 bases and J 4 bases, leaving 19 bases between the germline ends.

The chain has TRBV7-9 and TRBJ1-1; a weak D match, TRBD1 (5 bases). The length of the CDR3 is 16 residues. V shed 0 bases and J shed 3 bases, with 14 bases lying between them. Germline V CDR1 and CDR2: SEHNR, FQNEAQ (reference sequence). CDR3 sequence: CASSLAPGWGDTEAFF. CDR3 sequence (DNA): TGTGCCAGCAGCTTAGCACCAGGGTGGGGGGACACTGAAGCTTTCTTT.